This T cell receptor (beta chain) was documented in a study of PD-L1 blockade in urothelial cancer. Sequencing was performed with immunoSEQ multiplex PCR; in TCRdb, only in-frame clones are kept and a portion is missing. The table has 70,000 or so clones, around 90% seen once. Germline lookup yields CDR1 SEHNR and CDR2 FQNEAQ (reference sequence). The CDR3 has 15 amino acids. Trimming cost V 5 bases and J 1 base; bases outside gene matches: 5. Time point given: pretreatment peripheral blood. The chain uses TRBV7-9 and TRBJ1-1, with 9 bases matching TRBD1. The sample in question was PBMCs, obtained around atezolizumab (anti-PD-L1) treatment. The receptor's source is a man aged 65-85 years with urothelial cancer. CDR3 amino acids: CASSGLQGANTEAFF. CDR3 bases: TGTGCCAGCAGCGGACTACAGGGGGCGAACACTGAAGCTTTCTTT.